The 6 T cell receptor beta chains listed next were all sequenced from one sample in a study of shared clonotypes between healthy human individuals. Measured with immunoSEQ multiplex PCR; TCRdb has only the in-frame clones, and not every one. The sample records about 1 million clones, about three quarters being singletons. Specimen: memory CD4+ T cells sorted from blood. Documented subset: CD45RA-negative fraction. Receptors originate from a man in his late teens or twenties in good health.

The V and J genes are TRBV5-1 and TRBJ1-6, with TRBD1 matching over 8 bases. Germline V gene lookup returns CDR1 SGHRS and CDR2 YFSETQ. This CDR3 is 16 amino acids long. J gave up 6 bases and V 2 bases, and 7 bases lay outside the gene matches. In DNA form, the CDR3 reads TGCGCCAGCAGCTTAACCCCGACAGGGGTTAATTCACCCCTCCACTTT. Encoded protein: CASSLTPTGVNSPLHF.

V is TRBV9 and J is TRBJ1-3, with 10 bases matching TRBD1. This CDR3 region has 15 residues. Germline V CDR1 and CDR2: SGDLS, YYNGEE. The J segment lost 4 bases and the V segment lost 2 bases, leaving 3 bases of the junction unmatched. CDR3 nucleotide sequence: TGTGCCAGCAGCGTTGCGACAGGGGGCGGAAACACCATATATTTT. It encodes CASSVATGGGNTIYF.

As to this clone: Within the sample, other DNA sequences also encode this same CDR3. CDR3 loop: CASSVGLAGLYNEQFF. DNA of the CDR3: TGTGCCAGCAGCGTAGGACTAGCGGGACTCTACAATGAGCAGTTCTTC. The V gene is TRBV9, the J gene TRBJ2-1, with 11 bases lining up with TRBD2. CDR1 is SGDLS and CDR2 is YYNGEE in the germline V gene. The CDR3 loop spans 16 amino acids. The trim removed 0 bases at V and 3 bases at J, leaving 2 bases unmatched. Together with reference TRBV9 and TRBJ2-1, the CDR3 gives the full variable domain: DSGVTQTPKHLITATGQRVTLRCSPRSGDLSVYWYQQSLDQGLQFLIQYYNGEERAKGNILERFSAQQFPDLHSELNLSSLELGDSALYFCASSVGLAGLYNEQFFGPGTRLTVL.

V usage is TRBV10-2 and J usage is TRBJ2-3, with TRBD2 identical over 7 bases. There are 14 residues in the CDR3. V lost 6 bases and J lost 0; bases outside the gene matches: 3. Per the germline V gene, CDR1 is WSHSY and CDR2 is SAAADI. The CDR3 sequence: CASSHGGSTDTQYF. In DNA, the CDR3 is TGCGCCAGCAGCCACGGGGGGAGCACAGATACGCAGTATTTT.

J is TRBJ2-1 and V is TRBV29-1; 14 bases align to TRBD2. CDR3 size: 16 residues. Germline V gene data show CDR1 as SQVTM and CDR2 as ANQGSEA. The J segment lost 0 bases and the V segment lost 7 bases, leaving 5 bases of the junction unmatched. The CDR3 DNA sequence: TGCAGCGCGACTAGCGGGAGGGGAGGCTCCTACAATGAGCAGTTCTTC. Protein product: CSATSGRGGSYNEQFF.

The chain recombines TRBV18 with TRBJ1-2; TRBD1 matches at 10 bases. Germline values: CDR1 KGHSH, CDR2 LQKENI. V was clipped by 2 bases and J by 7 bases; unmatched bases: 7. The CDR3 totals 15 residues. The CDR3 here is CASSPLPGQGPGYTF. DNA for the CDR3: TGTGCCAGCTCACCATTACCGGGACAGGGGCCTGGCTACACCTTC.